The entry below gives a single T cell receptor (beta chain) sequence along with its context. The antigen is undetermined. This CDR3 has 17 amino acids. Germline V gene data show CDR1 as LGHNA and CDR2 as YSLEER. V was trimmed by 0 bases and J by 2 bases, leaving 13 bases between them. The source of the sample is a study of early T cells in non-severe SARS-CoV-2 infection. TCRdb processed the 5' RACE reads anew with MiXCR; each CDR3 protein has one entry. The profile covers roughly 90,000 distinct CDR3 sequences, with 12% to 15% appearing a single time and under 8% taken by the ten largest. Whole-study findings and limits: Missing private and CD4 specificities, VDJdb matching favored anti-spike CD8 responses.

The V and J genes are TRBV4-3 and TRBJ1-4, with D maybe TRBD1 (5 bases). The source material was whole blood. This receptor was obtained from an adult who was a healthcare worker with PCR-confirmed SARS-CoV-2 infection or an uninfected control (not recorded which). CDR3 DNA sequence: TGCGCCAGCAGCCAAGAGCCCAGAGGGACTACTAATGAAAAACTGTTTTTT. It specifies CASSQEPRGTTNEKLFF.